This TCR beta chain was captured by sequencing in a study of T cell responses to AZD1222 COVID-19 vaccine (dated by TCRdb to the early 2020s). At the level of the whole study: TCR sequencing covered 233 trial participants: 200 to 220 given two doses of AZD1222 and about 26 given two doses of MenACWY control vaccine. Enrollment into the trials was organized by age into subgroups of 18-55, 56-69 and 70-plus years, and those subgroups contained roughly 150, 30 and 60 TCR-sequenced participants, respectively. The paper's findings and limits, for the study overall: In the small 56-69-year group, the increase in depth fell short of significance, most likely because of low power. Reportedly, close to half of the unique spike-specific TCRs recognized epitopes lying outside the regions that are mutated in the B.1.351 and B.1.1.7 variants. Spike-specific TCR breadth and depth rose significantly after two AZD1222 doses compared with day 0 and with MenACWY recipients. Because no day 14 peak-response samples were available, the repertoires could be characterized only after the peak T cell response. Only a handful of AZD1222 recipients were SARS-CoV-2 seropositive at baseline, limiting conclusions about previously exposed vaccinees. CD4 TCRs associated with the vaccine covered the entire spike protein, and the dominant responses were in regions 160-218 and 743-854. Most participants were white British and females outnumbered males, and the authors suggested that clonal diversity may have been underestimated.

About this clone: Its antigen is unknown. One end of the junction is discordant with germline, which a read error may explain.

The CDR3 regions of human TCRbeta chains were subjected to immunosequencing. As for how the authors treated the data: TCRs in the repertoires were compared against a reference library of SARS-CoV-2-specific TCRs that had been generated with the MIRA antigen-specificity platform. Breadth was defined as the fraction of unique TCRs that were SARS-CoV-2-associated, and depth was defined as the fraction of total T cells that were SARS-CoV-2-associated. Using the MIRA data, each spike-specific TCR was mapped to the spike region that the TCR reacts to and placed in a CD4 or CD8 class. Log10-transformed breadth and depth values were compared by one-way ANOVA with Sidak's multiple comparisons tests. In TCRdb, the immuneACCESS table is reduced to in-frame sequences with V and J assigned. These tables do not hold every clone; where another copy was compared, an unresolved V gene accounts for under half, and the others remain unexplained. The D gene and trimming were derived from the DNA, and the V and J assignments and clone size from that table. This sample holds some 150,000 clones; over 80% were observed only once. About a tenth of the sample comes from the top ten.

Its CDR3 holds 15 amino acids, cysteine through phenylalanine. Just the 45-base CDR3 DNA is kept, in frame starting at base 1. Sequences KGHSH (CDR1) and LQKENI (CDR2) are obtained from the germline V gene. According to the study, the label for this sample's time point signals: about 28 days (+/-7) after the second vaccine dose. AZD1222 recipients with second doses at about 4 weeks or about 12 weeks were pooled, because spike-specific TCR depth and breadth did not differ between schedules. The vaccinee samples were drawn from two UK trials, COV001 and COV002, one of which was a single-blind randomized controlled phase 2/3 trial testing AZD1222 (ChAdOx1 nCoV-19) in healthy adults. For TCRbeta chain sequencing, PBMC samples from trial participants were taken at day 0 and at day 28 after the second dose.

The sequence derives from an adult who received the AZD1222 COVID-19 vaccine. This material consisted of peripheral blood, taken 28 days after the second AZD1222 dose. The chain joins TRBV18 to TRBJ1-2, with 9 middle bases fitting TRBD1. DNA sequence: TGTGCCAGCTCAGCACCGGGACAGGGAAACTATGGCTACACCTTC. It translates to CASSAPGQGNYGYTF. When the CDR3 is completed using the reference TRBV18 and TRBJ1-2 genes on either side, the full variable domain is NAGVMQNPRHLVRRRGQEARLRCSPMKGHSHVYWYRQLPEEGLKFMVYLQKENIIDESGMPKERFSAEFPKEGPSILRIQQVVRGDSAAYFCASSAPGQGNYGYTFGSGTRLTVV.